Listed below are T cell receptor beta chains from one sample, sequenced in a study of CD8+CD57+ T cells in acquired aplastic anemia. TCRdb independently ran MiXCR on the reads; one entry per CDR3 protein. The sample consists of over 45,000 distinct CDR3 sequences, around two thirds of them appearing once. The sequencing input was sorted CD4+, CD8+, or CD8+CD57+ T cells (not recorded which) from PBMCs. Receptors originate from a human donor in good health, serving as a control. Each CDR3 is given with its conserved first and last residue. Each record gives: clone size, D gene, J gene, V gene, CDR3 DNA, CDR3 protein. D genes are given only for firm matches. A clone size is listed for some rows: how often the clone was seen (once, few, many), or a class if it is expanded.

-,-,TRBJ1-4,TRBV12-3/TRBV12-4,TGTGCCAGCAGTTTCGGGCGGATTGCAACTAATGAAAAGCTGTTTTTT,CASSFGRIATNEKLFF
many,-,TRBJ2-2,TRBV12-3/TRBV12-4,TGTGCCAGCCAGGAGGGGGTCCCCGGGGAGCTGTTTTTT,CASQEGVPGELFF
-,-,TRBJ2-7,TRBV29-1,TGCAGCGTCGACCAGGGTGGAAGCTACGAGCAGTACTTC,CSVDQGGSYEQYF
few,-,TRBJ2-5,TRBV19,TGTGCCAGTAGTTCCGGGCAACCCTCAGGGACCCAGTACTTC,CASSSGQPSGTQYF
-,-,TRBJ1-1,TRBV7-9,TGTGCCAGCAGCCCGGCGACAGAGAACACTGAAGCTTTCTTT,CASSPATENTEAFF
-,TRBD1,TRBJ1-2,TRBV7-2,TGTGCCAGCAGCTCCAGGGGGAACTATGGCTACACCTTC,CASSSRGNYGYTF
-,-,TRBJ2-2,TRBV7-3,TGTGCCAGCAGCCTCGCGACAGGATCCGGGGAGCTGTTTTTT,CASSLATGSGELFF
few,-,TRBJ2-7,TRBV7-9,TGTGCCAGCAGCTTAGGCTGGCAGGGAGGTTCCGAGCAGTACTTC,CASSLGWQGGSEQYF
-,-,TRBJ1-1,TRBV7-3,TGTGCCAGCAGCCCGAGAATGGAAGCTTTCTTT,CASSPRMEAFF
-,-,TRBJ2-3,TRBV7-9,TGTGCCAGCAGCTTACGGAGGTCAGATACGCAGTATTTT,CASSLRRSDTQYF
-,-,TRBJ2-7,TRBV29-1,TGCAGCGTTGAAGATGGGGACCCCCCCTACGAGCAGTACTTC,CSVEDGDPPYEQYF
-,TRBD1,TRBJ1-6,TRBV15,TGTGCCACCAGCAGCGGGACAGGGGAAATCCAGAATTCACCCCTCCACTTT,CATSSGTGEIQNSPLHF
-,TRBD2,TRBJ2-3,TRBV29-1,TGCAGCGTTGCGGGACTAGCGGGCACAGATACGCAGTATTTT,CSVAGLAGTDTQYF
-,TRBD2,TRBJ2-7,TRBV2,TGTGCCAGCACCAGAGGGACTAGCGGTACCTACGAGCAGTACTTC,CASTRGTSGTYEQYF
-,-,TRBJ1-3,TRBV7-3,TGTGCCAGCAGCCTCCTGGGTTGGGACACCATATATTTT,CASSLLGWDTIYF
once,-,TRBJ2-7,TRBV25-1,TGTGCCAGCAGTGATGGGGGTTCCTCCTACGAGCAGTACTTC,CASSDGGSSYEQYF
-,TRBD2,TRBJ2-3,TRBV20-1,TGCAGTGCTGATAGCGGGAGCTCCTACAATGAGCAGTATTTT,CSADSGSSYNEQYF
few,-,TRBJ1-5,TRBV19,TGTGCCAGTCGCCTTGGTGCTCAGCCCCAGCATTTT,CASRLGAQPQHF
-,-,TRBJ1-2,TRBV10-3,TGTGCCATCAGTGAGGGGAGGGCCACTAACAATGGCTACACCTTC,CAISEGRATNNGYTF
-,-,TRBJ1-6,TRBV4-3,TGCGCCAGCAGCCAAGACGGGCAGGGTAATTCACCCCTCCACTTT,CASSQDGQGNSPLHF
-,-,TRBJ1-2,TRBV10-3,TGTGCCTCTACCAGGGCAGGGAACTATGGCTACACCTTC,CASTRAGNYGYTF
-,-,TRBJ1-3,TRBV11-3,TGTGCCAGCAGCCCGGCCCACACCTCTGGAAACACCATATATTTT,CASSPAHTSGNTIYF
-,-,TRBJ1-2,TRBV14,TGTGCCAGCAGCCAAGGCCAGGTCCCGATCTATGACTGCACCTTC,CASSQGQVPIYDCTF
-,-,TRBJ1-2,TRBV2,TGTGCCAGCAGTTTGCTCAGGGGCTACACCTTC,CASSLLRGYTF
-,-,TRBJ2-3,TRBV10-3,TGTGCCATCAGTAGGGAGTCCCTCACAGATACGCAGTATTTT,CAISRESLTDTQYF
medium-sized,-,TRBJ1-1,TRBV20-1,TGCAGTGCTAGAGTATCGGGTCGCGACACTGAAGCTTTCTTT,CSARVSGRDTEAFF
-,-,TRBJ1-1,TRBV2,TGTGCCAGCATTAGGTTTAGATCGGGCCGGGGAAACACTGAAGCTTTCTTT,CASIRFRSGRGNTEAFF
few,-,TRBJ2-7,TRBV12-3/TRBV12-4,TGTGCCAGCAGTTTGGGGGGGCCCGAGCAGTACTTC,CASSLGGPEQYF
few,TRBD1,TRBJ1-5,TRBV15,TGTGCCACCAGCATGGGGACAGGGAACAATCAGCCCCAGCATTTT,CATSMGTGNNQPQHF
-,TRBD1,TRBJ1-2,TRBV10-3,TGTGCCATCAGCGACAGGATGGCAGGGGGCTCCGACCCTTATGGCTACACCTTC,CAISDRMAGGSDPYGYTF
-,TRBD1,TRBJ1-4,TRBV10-3,TGTGCCATCCGCAAGACAGGGAATGAAAAACTGTTTTTT,CAIRKTGNEKLFF
many,-,TRBJ2-1,TRBV6-1,TGTGCCAGCAGTGAAGCGGGCGGGGCGAGCTCCTACAATGAGCAGTTCTTC,CASSEAGGASSYNEQFF
-,TRBD1,TRBJ1-6,TRBV9,TGTGCCAGCAGCGCCGGGGGACAGGAAAATTCACCCCTCCACTTT,CASSAGGQENSPLHF
-,-,TRBJ1-2,TRBV20-1,TGCAGTGCTAGAGCTCCCTCGGGGGGCAGGGGCTACACCTTC,CSARAPSGGRGYTF
-,-,TRBJ1-1,TRBV19,TGTGCCAGCAGTATCGGGGGAGGGAACACTGAAGCTTTCTTT,CASSIGGGNTEAFF
medium-sized,-,TRBJ2-1,TRBV29-1,TGCAGCGTTGAAGATCGTAGGGCAGGGTCGGATGAGCAGTTCTTC,CSVEDRRAGSDEQFF
-,-,TRBJ1-1,TRBV6-5,TGTGCCAGCAGTTACTCGAAGGTGAGGGTCCTCAACACTGAAGCTTTCTTT,CASSYSKVRVLNTEAFF
-,TRBD1,TRBJ2-7,TRBV11-2,TGTGCCAGCAGCCTCGGACAGGGGGGTCGAGACGAGCAGTACTTC,CASSLGQGGRDEQYF
-,-,TRBJ1-1,TRBV29-1,TGCAGCGTTTGGACATATGAAGCTTTCTTT,CSVWTYEAFF
many,-,TRBJ2-1,TRBV11-2,TGTGCCAGCAGTCCGGTAGGGGTAGCTCTAGGACCCTACAATGAGCAGTTCTTC,CASSPVGVALGPYNEQFF
-,-,TRBJ1-5,TRBV7-9,TGTGCCAGCAGCCGGGACGGCCCGAGTAATCAGCCCCAGCATTTT,CASSRDGPSNQPQHF
-,TRBD1,TRBJ2-1,TRBV15,TGTGCCACCAGCAGAGGGACAGGGGGTGACAATGAGCAGTTCTTC,CATSRGTGGDNEQFF
once,-,TRBJ1-2,TRBV20-1,TGCAGTGCTAGAGTCCCTCCGAGTCCTTATGGCTACACCTTC,CSARVPPSPYGYTF
-,-,TRBJ2-5,TRBV7-9,TGTGCCAGCAGCTCCCCGGTCGGGGAGGAGGAGACCCAGTACTTC,CASSSPVGEEETQYF
-,-,TRBJ1-1,TRBV29-1,TGCAGCGTTGAAATGGGTCTTAAATGGGGCACTGAAGCTTTCTTT,CSVEMGLKWGTEAFF
few,-,TRBJ1-1,TRBV2,TGTGCCAGCAGATTTGCCGGATACACTGAAGCTTTCTTT,CASRFAGYTEAFF
-,-,TRBJ2-5,TRBV5-1,TGCGCCAGCAGCTTGGCCTCTAGAGAGACCCAGTACTTC,CASSLASRETQYF
-,TRBD1,TRBJ1-2,TRBV7-2,TGTGCCAGCAGTCCGGTGGACAGGGGGTATGGCTACACCTTC,CASSPVDRGYGYTF